The rows below give T cell receptor beta chains drawn from one sample of a study of shared clonotypes between healthy human individuals. Assay: immunoSEQ multiplex PCR; the TCRdb copy retains only in-frame clones and omits some. This table holds more than 2 million clones, about 95% found once. Material for sequencing was naive CD8+ T cells sorted from blood. The receptors originated from a man between 18 and 29 years old in good health. Each CDR3 is given with its conserved first and last residue. D genes are given only for firm matches. Size is stated for part of the rows, as once, few or many counts, or as a class when the clone is expanded.

TRBJ2-7,.,TRBV12-5,.,TGTGCTAGTGGTTTGGTAGAAAACGAGCAGTACTTC,CASGLVENEQYF
TRBJ2-7,TRBD1,TRBV25-1,.,TGTGCCAGCAGTGCCCCCGTGGACAGGACCTCCTACGAGCAGTACTTC,CASSAPVDRTSYEQYF
TRBJ2-7,TRBD2,TRBV19,.,TGTGCCAGTAGTTACCGTGGGACTAGTAACGACGAGCAGTACTTC,CASSYRGTSNDEQYF
TRBJ2-7,.,TRBV10-3,once,TGTGCCATCAGTGAGTCCAGGGTGGGTGAGCAGTACTTC,CAISESRVGEQYF
TRBJ2-3,TRBD2,TRBV5-4,.,TGTGCCAGCAGCTTAACGGGAGGTAACACAGATACGCAGTATTTT,CASSLTGGNTDTQYF
TRBJ2-7,TRBD2,TRBV9,.,TGTGCCAGCAGCGTAGGACTAGCTTACGAGCAGTACTTC,CASSVGLAYEQYF
TRBJ2-7,.,TRBV4-1,.,TGCGCCAGCAGCCACGCTACGGGAACCGACGAGCAGTACTTC,CASSHATGTDEQYF
TRBJ2-3,.,TRBV9,.,TGTGCCAGCAGCGTAGCAGGGTTTAGCACAGATACGCAGTATTTT,CASSVAGFSTDTQYF
TRBJ2-1,.,TRBV30,.,TGTGCCTGGGGGGACAATGAGCAGTTCTTC,CAWGDNEQFF
TRBJ1-1,.,TRBV5-6,.,TGTGCCAGCAGCCTTCCGCAGGAGGGGAACACTGAAGCTTTCTTT,CASSLPQEGNTEAFF
TRBJ2-7,TRBD1,TRBV15,.,TGTGCCACCAGCAGGTCGGGACAGGGCTACGAGCAGTACTTC,CATSRSGQGYEQYF
TRBJ2-5,TRBD1,TRBV6-6,.,TGTGCCAGCAGTTACGGCCAGGGGGCCCAAGAGACCCAGTACTTC,CASSYGQGAQETQYF
TRBJ1-1,.,TRBV4-1,.,TGCGCCAGCAGCCAGCGATCGGGGTTCAACACTGAAGCTTTCTTT,CASSQRSGFNTEAFF
TRBJ1-2,.,TRBV10-1,.,TGCGCCAGCAGTGATGGGGGCTATGGCTACACCTTC,CASSDGGYGYTF
TRBJ2-3,.,TRBV10-1,.,TGCGCCAGCAGTGAGTCAGAGAGGGCAGATACGCAGTATTTT,CASSESERADTQYF
TRBJ1-1,.,TRBV29-1,.,TGCAGCGATTTCGGGGGTGCTGAAGCTTTCTTT,CSDFGGAEAFF
TRBJ2-6,.,TRBV6-5,.,TGTGCCAGCAGTTACACTTCTGGGGCTGGGGCCAACGTCCTGACTTTC,CASSYTSGAGANVLTF
TRBJ1-3,.,TRBV9,few,TGTGCCAGCAGCGATGGGTCCTCTGGAAACACCATATATTTT,CASSDGSSGNTIYF
TRBJ2-1,.,TRBV4-1,.,TGCGCCAGCAGCGGAATCCCCCTTTACAATGAGCAGTTCTTC,CASSGIPLYNEQFF
TRBJ1-1,.,TRBV11-2,.,TGTGCCAGCAGCTTGGGGGGTCCTAGGGTAACTGAAGCTTTCTTT,CASSLGGPRVTEAFF
TRBJ2-1,TRBD2,TRBV4-1,.,TGCGCCAGCAGCCACGGACTAGCGAGTTACAATGAGCAGTTCTTC,CASSHGLASYNEQFF
TRBJ2-3,.,TRBV7-8,.,TGTGCCAGCAGCTCCATGGGGGGCGAGGGCACAGATACGCAGTATTTT,CASSSMGGEGTDTQYF
TRBJ2-7,.,TRBV2,.,TGTGCCAGCAGTGCTAGTCACGAGCAGTACTTC,CASSASHEQYF
TRBJ2-7,.,TRBV19,once,TGTGCCAGTTCGGACACCCACAACTACGAGCAGTACTTC,CASSDTHNYEQYF
TRBJ2-1,.,TRBV2,.,TGTGCCAGCAGTGGGCATGACTCCTACAATGAGCAGTTCTTC,CASSGHDSYNEQFF
TRBJ2-5,TRBD2,TRBV9,.,TGTGCCAGCAGCGTAGGGACTAGCGGGGGATCTGAAGAGACCCAGTACTTC,CASSVGTSGGSEETQYF
TRBJ1-2,.,TRBV6-5,.,TGTGCCAGCAGTTTACCAGGGAACTATGGCTACACCTTC,CASSLPGNYGYTF
TRBJ1-5,TRBD1,TRBV7-9,.,TGTGCCAGCAGCTTAGCCGCAGGGGGGCATCAGCCCCAGCATTTT,CASSLAAGGHQPQHF
TRBJ2-7,.,TRBV11-2,.,TGTGCCAGCAGCTCATACTACGAGCAGTACTTC,CASSSYYEQYF
TRBJ2-3,.,TRBV11-2,.,TGTGCCAGCAGCCCTCAGGCGGATACGCAGTATTTT,CASSPQADTQYF
TRBJ2-2,TRBD1,TRBV28,once,TGTGCCAGCAGTTTAGCCGGGACAGGGGATACCGGGGAGCTGTTTTTT,CASSLAGTGDTGELFF
TRBJ2-5,TRBD2,TRBV27,.,TGTGCCAGCAGTTTAACTAGCGGGGAGACCCAGTACTTC,CASSLTSGETQYF
TRBJ2-5,.,TRBV7-9,.,TGTGCCAGCAGAGAGGGGTGGCAAGAGACCCAGTACTTC,CASREGWQETQYF
TRBJ2-1,.,TRBV29-1,.,TGCAGCGGGGGACGGACGGGCAATGAGCAGTTCTTC,CSGGRTGNEQFF
TRBJ2-4,.,TRBV21-1,.,TGTGCCAGCAGCAAAGCAGGGGTAGCCCGAGGACTTCCCAAAAACATTCAGTACTTC,CASSKAGVARGLPKNIQYF
TRBJ2-7,.,TRBV27,.,TGTGCCAGCAGTTTATTAGGACACTACGAGCAGTACTTC,CASSLLGHYEQYF
TRBJ1-1,.,TRBV30,few,TGTGCCTGGACCATAGGAGACACTGAAGCTTTCTTT,CAWTIGDTEAFF
TRBJ1-3,.,TRBV19,.,TGTGCCAGTAGCACCCTCGGGACATCTGGAAACACCATATATTTT,CASSTLGTSGNTIYF
TRBJ2-2,TRBD2,TRBV6-5,.,TGTGCCAGCAGTGCCTTGGGGGAGGGAAACGGGGAGCTGTTTTTT,CASSALGEGNGELFF
TRBJ1-2,.,TRBV5-6,.,TGTGCCAGCACCCCGAATCCTGCTAACTATGGCTACACCTTC,CASTPNPANYGYTF